This T cell receptor (beta chain) was observed in a study of T cells after yellow fever vaccination. Notes on the study in general: The bulk population could contribute abundant contaminating clonotypes to FACS-sorted repertoires. In post-booster samples, most primary-vaccination clones reappeared (approximately 95% CD4, about 91% CD8). Peaking on day 5 versus 15, the secondary response was faster but weaker.

There are 13 residues in the CDR3. Germline V gene sequence: CDR1 DFQATT, CDR2 SNEGSKA (reference sequence). TCRdb re-called the 5' RACE reads with MiXCR, one entry per CDR3 protein. Of 610,000 or so distinct CDR3 sequences listed, about 12% are singletons. Regarding this clonotype: Its antigen is as yet unknown.

This clonotype originated in a man aged 30 to 45 who received the YFV17D yellow fever vaccine. The sequencing used PBMCs, collected on the day of the yellow fever booster vaccination. The chain uses TRBV20-1 and TRBJ2-7; the match to TRBD1 covers 7 bases. This chain's CDR3 is CSPSDRRAYEQYF. In nucleotides, the CDR3 is TGCAGCCCCTCGGACAGGCGGGCCTACGAGCAGTACTTC.